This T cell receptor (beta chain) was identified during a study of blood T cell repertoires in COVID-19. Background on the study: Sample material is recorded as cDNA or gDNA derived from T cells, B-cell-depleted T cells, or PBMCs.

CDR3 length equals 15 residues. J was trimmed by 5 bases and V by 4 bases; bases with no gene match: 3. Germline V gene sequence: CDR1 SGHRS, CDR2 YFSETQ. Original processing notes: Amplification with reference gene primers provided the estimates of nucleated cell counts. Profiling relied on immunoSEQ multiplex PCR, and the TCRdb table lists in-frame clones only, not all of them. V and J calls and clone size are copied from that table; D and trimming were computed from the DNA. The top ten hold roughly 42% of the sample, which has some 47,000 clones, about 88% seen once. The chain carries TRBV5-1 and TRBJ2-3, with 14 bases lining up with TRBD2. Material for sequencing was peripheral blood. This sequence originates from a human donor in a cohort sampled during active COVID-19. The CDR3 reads CASSIGTSGRDTQYF. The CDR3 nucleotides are TGCGCCAGCAGCATTGGGACTAGCGGGAGAGATACGCAGTATTTT.